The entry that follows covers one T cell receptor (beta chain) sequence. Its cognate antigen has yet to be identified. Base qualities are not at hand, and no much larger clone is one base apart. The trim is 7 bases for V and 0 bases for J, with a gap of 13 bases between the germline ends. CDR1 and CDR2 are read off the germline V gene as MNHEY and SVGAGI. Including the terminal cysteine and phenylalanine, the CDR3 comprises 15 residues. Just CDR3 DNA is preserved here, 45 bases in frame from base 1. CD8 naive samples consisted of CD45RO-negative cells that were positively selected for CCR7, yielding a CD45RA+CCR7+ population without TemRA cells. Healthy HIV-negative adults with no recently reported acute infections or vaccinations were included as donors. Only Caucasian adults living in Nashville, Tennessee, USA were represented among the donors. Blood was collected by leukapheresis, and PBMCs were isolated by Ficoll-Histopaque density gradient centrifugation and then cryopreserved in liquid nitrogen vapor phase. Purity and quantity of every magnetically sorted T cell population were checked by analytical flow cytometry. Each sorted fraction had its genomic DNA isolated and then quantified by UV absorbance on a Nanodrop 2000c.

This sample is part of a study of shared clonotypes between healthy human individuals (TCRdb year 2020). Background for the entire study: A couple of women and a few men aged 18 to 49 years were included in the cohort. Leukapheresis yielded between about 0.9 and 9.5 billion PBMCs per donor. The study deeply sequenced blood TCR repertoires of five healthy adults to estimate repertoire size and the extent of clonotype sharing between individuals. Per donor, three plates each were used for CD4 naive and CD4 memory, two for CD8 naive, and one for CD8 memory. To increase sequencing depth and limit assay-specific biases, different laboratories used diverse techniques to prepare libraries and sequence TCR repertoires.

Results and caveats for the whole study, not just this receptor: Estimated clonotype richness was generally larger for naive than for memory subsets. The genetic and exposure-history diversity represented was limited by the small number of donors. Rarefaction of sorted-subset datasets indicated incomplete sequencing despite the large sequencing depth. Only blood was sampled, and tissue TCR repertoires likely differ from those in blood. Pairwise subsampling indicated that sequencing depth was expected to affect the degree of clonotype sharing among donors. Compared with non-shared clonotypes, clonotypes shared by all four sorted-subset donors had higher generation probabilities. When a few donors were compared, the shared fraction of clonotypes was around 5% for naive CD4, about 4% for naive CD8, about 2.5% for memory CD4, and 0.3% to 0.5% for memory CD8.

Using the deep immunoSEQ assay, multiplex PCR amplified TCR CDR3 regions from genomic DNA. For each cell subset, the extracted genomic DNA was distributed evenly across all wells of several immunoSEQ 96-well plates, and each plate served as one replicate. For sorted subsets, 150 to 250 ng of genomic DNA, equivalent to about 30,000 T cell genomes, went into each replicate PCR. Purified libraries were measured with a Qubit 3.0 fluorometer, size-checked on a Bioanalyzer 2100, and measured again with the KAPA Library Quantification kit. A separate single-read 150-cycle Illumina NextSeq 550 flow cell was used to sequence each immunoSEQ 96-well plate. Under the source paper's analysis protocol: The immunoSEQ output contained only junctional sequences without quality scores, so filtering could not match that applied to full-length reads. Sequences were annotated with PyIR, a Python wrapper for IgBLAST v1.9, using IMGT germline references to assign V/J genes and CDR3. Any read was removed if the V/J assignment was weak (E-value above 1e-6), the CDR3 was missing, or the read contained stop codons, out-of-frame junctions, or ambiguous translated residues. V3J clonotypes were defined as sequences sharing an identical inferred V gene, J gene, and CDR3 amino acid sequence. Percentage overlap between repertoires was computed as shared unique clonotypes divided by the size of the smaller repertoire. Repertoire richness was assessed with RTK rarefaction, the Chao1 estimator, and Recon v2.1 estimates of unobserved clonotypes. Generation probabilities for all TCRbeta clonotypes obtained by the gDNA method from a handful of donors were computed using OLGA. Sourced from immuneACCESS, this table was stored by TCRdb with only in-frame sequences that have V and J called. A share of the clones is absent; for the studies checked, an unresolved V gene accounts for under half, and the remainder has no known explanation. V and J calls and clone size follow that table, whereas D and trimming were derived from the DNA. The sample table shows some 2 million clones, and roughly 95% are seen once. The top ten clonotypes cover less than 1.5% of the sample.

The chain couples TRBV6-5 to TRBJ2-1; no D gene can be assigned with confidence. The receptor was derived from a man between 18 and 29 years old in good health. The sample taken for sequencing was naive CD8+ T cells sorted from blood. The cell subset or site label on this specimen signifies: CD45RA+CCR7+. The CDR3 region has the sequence CASKYDSSSYNEQFF. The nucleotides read TGTGCCAGCAAATACGACTCGAGCTCCTACAATGAGCAGTTCTTC.